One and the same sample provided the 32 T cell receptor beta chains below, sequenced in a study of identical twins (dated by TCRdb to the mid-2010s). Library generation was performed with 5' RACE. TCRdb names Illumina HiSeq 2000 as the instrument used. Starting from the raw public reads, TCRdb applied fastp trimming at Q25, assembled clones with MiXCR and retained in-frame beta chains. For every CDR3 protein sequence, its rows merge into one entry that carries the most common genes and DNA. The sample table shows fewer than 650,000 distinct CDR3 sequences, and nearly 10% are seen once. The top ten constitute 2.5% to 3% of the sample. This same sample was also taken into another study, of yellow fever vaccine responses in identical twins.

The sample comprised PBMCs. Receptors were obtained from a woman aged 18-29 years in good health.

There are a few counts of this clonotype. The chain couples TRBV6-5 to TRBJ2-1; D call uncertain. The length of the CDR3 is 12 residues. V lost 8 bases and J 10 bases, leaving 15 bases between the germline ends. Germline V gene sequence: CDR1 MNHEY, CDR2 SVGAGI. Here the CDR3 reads CASSSGPSEQFF. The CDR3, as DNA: TGTGCCAGCTCCTCGGGCCCCTCGGAGCAGTTCTTC.

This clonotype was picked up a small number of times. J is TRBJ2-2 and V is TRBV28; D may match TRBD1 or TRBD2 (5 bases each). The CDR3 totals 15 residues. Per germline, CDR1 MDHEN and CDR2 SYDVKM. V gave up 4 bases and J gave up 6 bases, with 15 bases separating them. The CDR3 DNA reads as TGTGCCAGCAGTTCAGACTGGGGGTCGGCCGGGGAGCTGTTTTTT. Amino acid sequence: CASSSDWGSAGELFF.

The CDR3 here is CATSDPGQGTQETQYF. CDR3 nucleotides: TGTGCCACCAGTGATCCTGGACAGGGGACACAAGAGACCCAGTACTTC. This chain joins TRBV24-1 and TRBJ2-5; TRBD1 matches at 9 bases. The CDR3 sequence is 16 residues long. V shed 3 bases, J shed 2 bases, and the junction held 6 bases outside the gene matches. CDR1 is KGHDR, CDR2 SFDVKD, per germline.

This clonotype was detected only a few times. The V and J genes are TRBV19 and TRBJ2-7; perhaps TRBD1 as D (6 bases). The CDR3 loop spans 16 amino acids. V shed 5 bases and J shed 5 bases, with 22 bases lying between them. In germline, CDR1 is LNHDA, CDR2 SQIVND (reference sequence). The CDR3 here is CASSLLGAGARNEQYF. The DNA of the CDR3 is TGTGCCAGTAGTCTCTTGGGCGCAGGGGCGCGAAACGAGCAGTACTTC.

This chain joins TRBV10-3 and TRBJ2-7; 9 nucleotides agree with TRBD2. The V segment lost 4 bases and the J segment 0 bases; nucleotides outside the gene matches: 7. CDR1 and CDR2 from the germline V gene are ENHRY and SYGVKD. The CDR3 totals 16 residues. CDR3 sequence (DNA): TGTGCCATCAGTGGGGCCGGGACTAGCAACTCCTACGAGCAGTACTTC. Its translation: CAISGAGTSNSYEQYF.

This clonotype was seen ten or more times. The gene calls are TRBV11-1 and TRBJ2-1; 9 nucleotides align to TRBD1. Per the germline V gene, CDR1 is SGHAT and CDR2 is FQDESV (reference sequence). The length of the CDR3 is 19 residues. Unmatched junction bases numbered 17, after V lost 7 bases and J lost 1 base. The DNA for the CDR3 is TGTGCCAGCACCCAGCAGGGACAGGGTTCCTATGGATCCTACAATGAGCAGTTCTTC. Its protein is CASTQQGQGSYGSYNEQFF.

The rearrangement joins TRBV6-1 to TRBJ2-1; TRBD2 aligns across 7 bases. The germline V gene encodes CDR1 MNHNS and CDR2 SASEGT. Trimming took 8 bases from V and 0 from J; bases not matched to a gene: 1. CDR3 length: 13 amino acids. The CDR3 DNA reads TGTGCCAGCCAGCGGGACTCCTACAATGAGCAGTTCTTC. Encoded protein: CASQRDSYNEQFF.

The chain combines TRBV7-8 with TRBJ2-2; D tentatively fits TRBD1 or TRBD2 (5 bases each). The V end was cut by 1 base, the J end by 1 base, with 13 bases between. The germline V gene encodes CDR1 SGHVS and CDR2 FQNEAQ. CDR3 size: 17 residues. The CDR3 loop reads CASSLGGPNKNTGELFF. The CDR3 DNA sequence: TGTGCCAGCAGCTTAGGGGGACCTAACAAGAACACCGGGGAGCTGTTTTTT.

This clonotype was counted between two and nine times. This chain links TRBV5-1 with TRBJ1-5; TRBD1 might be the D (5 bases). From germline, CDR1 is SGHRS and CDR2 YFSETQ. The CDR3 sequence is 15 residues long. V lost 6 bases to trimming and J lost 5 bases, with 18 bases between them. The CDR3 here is CASTPGGLSDQPQHF. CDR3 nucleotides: TGCGCCAGCACTCCGGGGGGGTTATCGGATCAGCCCCAGCATTTT.

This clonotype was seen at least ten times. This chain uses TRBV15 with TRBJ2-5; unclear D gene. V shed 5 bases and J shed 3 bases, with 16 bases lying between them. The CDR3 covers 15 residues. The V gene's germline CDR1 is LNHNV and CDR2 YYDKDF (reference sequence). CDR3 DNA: TGTGCCACCAGCCAAAATCTAGATACCAAAGAGACCCAGTACTTC. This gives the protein CATSQNLDTKETQYF.

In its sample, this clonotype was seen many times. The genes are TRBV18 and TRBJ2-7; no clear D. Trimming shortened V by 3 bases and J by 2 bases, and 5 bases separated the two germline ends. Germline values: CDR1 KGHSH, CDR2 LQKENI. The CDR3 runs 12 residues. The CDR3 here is CASSPQAYEQYF. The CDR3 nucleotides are TGTGCCAGCTCACCTCAAGCCTACGAGCAGTACTTC.

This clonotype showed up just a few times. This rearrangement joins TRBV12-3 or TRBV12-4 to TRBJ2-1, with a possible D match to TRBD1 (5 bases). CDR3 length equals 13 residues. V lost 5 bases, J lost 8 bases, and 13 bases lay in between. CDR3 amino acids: CASSQNQGHEQFF. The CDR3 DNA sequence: TGTGCCAGCAGTCAAAACCAGGGTCATGAGCAGTTCTTC.

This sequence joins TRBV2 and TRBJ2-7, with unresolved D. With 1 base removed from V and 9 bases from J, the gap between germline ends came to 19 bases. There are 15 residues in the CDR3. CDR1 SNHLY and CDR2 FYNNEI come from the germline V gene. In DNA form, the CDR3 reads TGTGCCAGCAGTGAAGATAGCCAGACTCCGAGCGTGCAGTACTTC. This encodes CASSEDSQTPSVQYF. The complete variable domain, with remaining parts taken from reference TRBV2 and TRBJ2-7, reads EPEVTQTPSHQVTQMGQEVILRCVPISNHLYFYWYRQILGQKVEFLVSFYNNEISEKSEIFDDQFSVERPDGSNFTLKIRSTKLEDSAMYFCASSEDSQTPSVQYFGPGTRLTVT.

The CDR3 DNA is TGTGCCAGCAGCCTTACTTCACCCGCCTACGAGCAGTACTTC. Translating gives CASSLTSPAYEQYF. The V call is TRBV3-1, the J call TRBJ2-7; D remains unclear. The germline V and J ends were trimmed by 4 bases and 2 bases, with 12 bases remaining between them. CDR1 is LGHDT and CDR2 is YNNKEL in the germline V gene (reference sequence). The CDR3 loop spans 14 amino acids.

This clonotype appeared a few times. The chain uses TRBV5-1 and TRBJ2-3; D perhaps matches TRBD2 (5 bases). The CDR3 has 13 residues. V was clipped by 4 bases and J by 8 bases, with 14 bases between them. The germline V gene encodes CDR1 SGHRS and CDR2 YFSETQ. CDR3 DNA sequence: TGCGCCAGCAGCATCCGGGGAGTCGGTACGCAGTATTTT. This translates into CASSIRGVGTQYF.

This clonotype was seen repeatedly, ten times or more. CDR3 protein: CASSPPSAGPTNEQFF. Here the CDR3 DNA reads TGTGCCAGCTCACCACCGTCAGCGGGACCGACCAATGAGCAGTTCTTC. This chain uses TRBV18 with TRBJ2-1; TRBD2 matches at 7 bases. Losses at the gene ends were 0 bases for V and 6 bases for J; bases not matched to a gene: 8. This CDR3 contains 16 residues. Germline loops: CDR1 KGHSH, CDR2 LQKENI.

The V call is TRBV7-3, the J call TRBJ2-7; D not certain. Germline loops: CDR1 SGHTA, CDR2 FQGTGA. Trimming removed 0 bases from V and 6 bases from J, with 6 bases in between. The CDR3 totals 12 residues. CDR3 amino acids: CASSLTPAEQYF. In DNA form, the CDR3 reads TGTGCCAGCAGCTTAACTCCCGCCGAGCAGTACTTC.

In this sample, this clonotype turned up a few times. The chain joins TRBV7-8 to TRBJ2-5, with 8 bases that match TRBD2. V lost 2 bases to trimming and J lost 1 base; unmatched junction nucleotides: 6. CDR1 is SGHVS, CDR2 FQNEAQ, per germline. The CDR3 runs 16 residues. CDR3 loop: CASSLSAGGPQETQYF. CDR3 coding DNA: TGTGCCAGCAGCTTATCGGCGGGGGGACCCCAAGAGACCCAGTACTTC.

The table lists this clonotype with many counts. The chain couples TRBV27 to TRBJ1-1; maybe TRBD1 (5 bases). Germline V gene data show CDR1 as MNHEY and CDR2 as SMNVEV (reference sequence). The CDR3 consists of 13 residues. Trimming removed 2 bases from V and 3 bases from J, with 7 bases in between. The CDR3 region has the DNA TGTGCCAGCAGTTTAAGGGGAGACACTGAAGCTTTCTTT. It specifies CASSLRGDTEAFF.

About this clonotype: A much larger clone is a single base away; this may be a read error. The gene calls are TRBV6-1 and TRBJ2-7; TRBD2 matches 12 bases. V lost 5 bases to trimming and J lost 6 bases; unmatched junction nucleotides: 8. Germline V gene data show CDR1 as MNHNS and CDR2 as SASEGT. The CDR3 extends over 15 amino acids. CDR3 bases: TGTGCCAGCAGTCCACTAGCGGGGGGATTCGGCGAGCAGTACTTC. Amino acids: CASSPLAGGFGEQYF.

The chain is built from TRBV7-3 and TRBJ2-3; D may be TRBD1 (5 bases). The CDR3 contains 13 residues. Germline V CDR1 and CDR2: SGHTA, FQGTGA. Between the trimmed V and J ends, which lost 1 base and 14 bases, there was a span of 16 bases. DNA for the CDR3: TGTGCCAGCAGCTTAAACACGCAGGGTCGAAGGTATTTT. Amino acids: CASSLNTQGRRYF.

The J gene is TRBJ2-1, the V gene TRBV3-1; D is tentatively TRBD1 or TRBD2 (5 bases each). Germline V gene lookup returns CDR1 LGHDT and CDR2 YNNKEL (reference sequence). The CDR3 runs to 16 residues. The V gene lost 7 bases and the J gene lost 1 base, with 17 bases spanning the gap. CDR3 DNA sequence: TGTGCCAGCACCTATATAGGTGGGGGTTCCTACAATGAGCAGTTCTTC. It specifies CASTYIGGGSYNEQFF.

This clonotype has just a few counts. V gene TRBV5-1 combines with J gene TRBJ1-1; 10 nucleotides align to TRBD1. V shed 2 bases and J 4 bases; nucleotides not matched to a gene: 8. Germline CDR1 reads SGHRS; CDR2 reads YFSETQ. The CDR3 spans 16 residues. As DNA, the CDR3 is TGCGCCAGCAGCTTTGGACAGGGGGGAATGGGCACTGAAGCTTTCTTT. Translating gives CASSFGQGGMGTEAFF.

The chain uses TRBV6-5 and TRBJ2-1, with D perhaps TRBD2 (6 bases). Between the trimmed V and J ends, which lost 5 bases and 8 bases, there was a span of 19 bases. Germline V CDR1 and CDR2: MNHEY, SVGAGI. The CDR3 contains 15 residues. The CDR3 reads CASSTPGLLPHEQFF. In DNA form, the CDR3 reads TGTGCCAGCAGTACTCCGGGACTCCTCCCCCATGAGCAGTTCTTC.

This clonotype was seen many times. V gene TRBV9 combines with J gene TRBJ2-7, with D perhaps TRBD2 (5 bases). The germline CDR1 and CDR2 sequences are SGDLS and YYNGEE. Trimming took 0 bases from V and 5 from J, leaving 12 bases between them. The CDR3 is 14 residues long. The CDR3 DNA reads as TGTGCCAGCAGCGTAGGGGGAGAAGCAAACGAGCAGTACTTC. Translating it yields CASSVGGEANEQYF.

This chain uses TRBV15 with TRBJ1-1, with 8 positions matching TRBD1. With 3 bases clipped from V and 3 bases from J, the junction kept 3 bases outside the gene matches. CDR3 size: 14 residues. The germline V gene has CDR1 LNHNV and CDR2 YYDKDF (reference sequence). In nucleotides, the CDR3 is TGTGCCACCAGCAGCAGGACAGGGTACACTGAAGCTTTCTTT. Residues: CATSSRTGYTEAFF.

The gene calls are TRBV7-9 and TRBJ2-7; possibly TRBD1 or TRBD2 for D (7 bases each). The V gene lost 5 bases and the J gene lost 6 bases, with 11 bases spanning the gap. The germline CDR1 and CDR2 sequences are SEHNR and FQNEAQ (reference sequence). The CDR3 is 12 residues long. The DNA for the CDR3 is TGTGCCAGCAGCCCCAGGGGGGGCGAGCAGTACTTC. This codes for CASSPRGGEQYF. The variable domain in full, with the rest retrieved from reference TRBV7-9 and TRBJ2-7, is DTGVSQNPRHKITKRGQNVTFRCDPISEHNRLYWYRQTLGQGPEFLTYFQNEAQLEKSRLLSDRFSAERPKGSFSTLEIQRTEQGDSAMYLCASSPRGGEQYFGPGTRLTVT.

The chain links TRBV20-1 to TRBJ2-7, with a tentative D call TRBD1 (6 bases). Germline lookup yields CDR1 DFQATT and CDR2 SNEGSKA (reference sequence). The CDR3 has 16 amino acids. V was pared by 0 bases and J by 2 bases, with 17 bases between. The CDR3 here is CSARDPFGDIAYEQYF. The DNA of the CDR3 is TGCAGTGCTAGAGATCCCTTTGGGGACATCGCCTACGAGCAGTACTTC.

CDR3 region: CSARVPDRRSYNSPLHF. In nucleotides, the CDR3 is TGCAGTGCTAGAGTCCCGGACCGGAGGTCCTATAATTCACCCCTCCACTTT. This chain joins TRBV20-1 and TRBJ1-6, with D unresolved. Trimming took off 1 base at V and 1 base at J, with 14 bases between the two ends. The germline V gene encodes CDR1 DFQATT and CDR2 SNEGSKA (reference sequence). The CDR3 consists of 17 residues.

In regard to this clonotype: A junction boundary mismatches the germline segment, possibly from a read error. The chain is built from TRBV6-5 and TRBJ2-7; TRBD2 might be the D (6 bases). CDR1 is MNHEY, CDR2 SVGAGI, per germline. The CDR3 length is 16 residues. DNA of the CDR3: TGTGCCAGCAGTTACTCTCGTTTGGGGGGTTTCTACGAGCAATACTTC. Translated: CASSYSRLGGFYEQYF.

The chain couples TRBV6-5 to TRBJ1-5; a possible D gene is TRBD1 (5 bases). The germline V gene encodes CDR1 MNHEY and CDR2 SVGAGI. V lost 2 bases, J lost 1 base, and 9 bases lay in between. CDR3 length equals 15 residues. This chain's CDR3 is CASSYRGLSNQPQHF. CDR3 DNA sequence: TGTGCCAGCAGTTACAGGGGATTGAGCAATCAGCCCCAGCATTTT.

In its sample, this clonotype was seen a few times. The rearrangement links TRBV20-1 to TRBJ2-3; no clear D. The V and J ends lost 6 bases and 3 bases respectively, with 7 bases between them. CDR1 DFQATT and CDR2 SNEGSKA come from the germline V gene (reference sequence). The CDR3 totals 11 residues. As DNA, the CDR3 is TGCAGTGCACCCCTTACAGATACGCAGTATTTT. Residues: CSAPLTDTQYF.